This TCR beta chain stems from a study of CD8 T cells in ankylosing spondylitis. One entry per CDR3 protein results from TCRdb running MiXCR on the 5' RACE reads. The sample holds about 340,000 distinct CDR3 sequences, under 15% seen once. Per the germline V gene, CDR1 is SNHLY and CDR2 is FYNNEI. Trimming took 2 bases from V and 7 from J, leaving 9 bases between them. This CDR3 spans 13 amino acids. This sequence originates from a male donor with ankylosing spondylitis or in good health (not recorded which). Sequences were obtained from blood, either unsorted or a sorted T cell fraction (not recorded which). The chain couples TRBV2 to TRBJ2-1; D not certain. CDR3 DNA: TGTGCCAGCAGTGAAAATCTGGGAAATGAGCAGTTCTTC. Protein sequence: CASSENLGNEQFF.